This T cell receptor (beta chain) is from a study of chemoradiotherapy in HPV16-positive cancers. Germline V gene lookup returns CDR1 MNHNY and CDR2 SVGAGI (reference sequence). The CDR3 extends over 16 amino acids. The V end lost 0 bases, the J end lost 1 base, and 12 bases lay between the germline ends. Over chemoradiotherapy, repertoires were sampled more than once. Study-level results: Non-HPV-specific T cells did not expand in tumors during treatment, whereas candidate HPV-specific clones and E7-related motifs did.

Method: immunoSEQ multiplex PCR; TCRdb's copy keeps in-frame clones and lacks some. Here the sample spans 35,000 to 45,000 clones, 75% to 85% being singletons. As concerns this clone: What it recognizes is unknown.

V usage is TRBV6-6 and J usage is TRBJ2-5; D may match TRBD1 or TRBD2 (5 bases each). The source is a human donor with HPV-associated anogenital cancer. The sample here was blood, taken from a patient who underwent chemoradiotherapy. The CDR3 nucleotides read TGTGCCAGCAGTTACTCCGGGGCGCCCAGCCAAGAGACCCAGTACTTC. Its translation is CASSYSGAPSQETQYF.